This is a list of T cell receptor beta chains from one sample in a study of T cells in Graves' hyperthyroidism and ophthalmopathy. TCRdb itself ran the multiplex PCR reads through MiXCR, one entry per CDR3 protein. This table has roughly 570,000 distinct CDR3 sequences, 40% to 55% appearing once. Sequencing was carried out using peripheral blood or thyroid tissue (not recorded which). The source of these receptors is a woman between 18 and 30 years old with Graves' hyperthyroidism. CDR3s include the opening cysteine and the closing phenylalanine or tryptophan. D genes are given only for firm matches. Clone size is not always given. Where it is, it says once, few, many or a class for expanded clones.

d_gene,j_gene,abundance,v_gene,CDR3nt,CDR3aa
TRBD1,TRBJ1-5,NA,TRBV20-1,TGCAGTGCTGACGGGACAGGACTTTATAGCAATCAGCCCCAGCATTTT,CSADGTGLYSNQPQHF
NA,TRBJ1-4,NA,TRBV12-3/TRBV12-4,TGTGCCAGCAGTCACCCGGTGGGGGCAACTAATGAAAAACTGTTTTTT,CASSHPVGATNEKLFF
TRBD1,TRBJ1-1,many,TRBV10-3,TGTGCCATCAGAGGAGACAGGGGGAACACTGAAGCTTTCTTT,CAIRGDRGNTEAFF
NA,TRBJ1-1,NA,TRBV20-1,TGCAGTGCACGTCGGACTAGCACTGAAGCTTTCTTT,CSARRTSTEAFF
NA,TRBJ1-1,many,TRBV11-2,TGTGCCAGCAGCTTAGGATCCGCGAACACTGAAGCTTTCTTT,CASSLGSANTEAFF
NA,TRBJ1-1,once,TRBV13,TGTGCCAGCAGCGATCGGGCGGCGGCTTTCTTT,CASSDRAAAFF
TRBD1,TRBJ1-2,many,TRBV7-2,TGTGCCAGCAGCGTCCTGGGGAGGGGACAGGGATTAGCTGGCTACACCTTC,CASSVLGRGQGLAGYTF
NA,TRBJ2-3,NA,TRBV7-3,TGTGCCAGCAGCTTACAGGCGGAAGCTCAAGATACGCAGTATTTT,CASSLQAEAQDTQYF
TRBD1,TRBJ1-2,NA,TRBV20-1,TGCAGTGCTCGTAGCGGGCGGGACAGGCCGGGACCCCTGAGCGACTATGGCTACACCTTC,CSARSGRDRPGPLSDYGYTF
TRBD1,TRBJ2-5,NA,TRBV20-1,TGCAGTGCTATTCTAGGACAGGGTCACCGCCAGCCCCAGTACTTC,CSAILGQGHRQPQYF
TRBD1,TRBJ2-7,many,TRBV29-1,TGCAGCGTCGCAAGGACAGGCGCCTCCTACGAGCAGTACTTC,CSVARTGASYEQYF
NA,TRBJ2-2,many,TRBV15,TGTGCCACCAGCAGAGCGAGCAGGGTGGCCGGGGAGCTGTTTTTT,CATSRASRVAGELFF
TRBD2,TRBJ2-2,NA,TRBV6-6,TGTGCCATAGCCGGGGGGGTACGGGAGGTCGCTACCGGGGAGCTGTTTTTT,CAIAGGVREVATGELFF
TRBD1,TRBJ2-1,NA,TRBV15,TGTGCCACCAGGGACAGGCTCTATAATGAGCAGTTCTTC,CATRDRLYNEQFF
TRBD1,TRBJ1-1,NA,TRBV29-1,TGCAGCGCCCGAAGGGGGCGAACTGAAGCTTTCTTT,CSARRGRTEAFF
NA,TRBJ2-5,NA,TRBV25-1,TGTGCCAGCAGTGAATCTACGGACTCAGGGGGGGCAGAGACCCAGTACTTC,CASSESTDSGGAETQYF
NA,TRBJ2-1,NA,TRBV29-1,TGCAGCGTTGTAGAGGGTTGGGACAATGAGCAGTTCTTC,CSVVEGWDNEQFF
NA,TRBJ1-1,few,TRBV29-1,TGCAGCGTCGGGGGGGTGAACACTGAAGCTTTCTTT,CSVGGVNTEAFF
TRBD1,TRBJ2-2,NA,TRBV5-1,TGCGCCAGCAGCCATCGTCCCGGGACAGGATCCGGGGAGCTGTTTTTT,CASSHRPGTGSGELFF
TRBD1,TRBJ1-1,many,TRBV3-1,TGTGCCAGCAGCCAAGAGGACAGGGTAACTGAAGCTTTCTTT,CASSQEDRVTEAFF
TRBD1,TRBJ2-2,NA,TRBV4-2,TGTGCCAGCAGCGCCTCGGGACAGGGGGCCTACACCGGGGAGCTGTTTTTT,CASSASGQGAYTGELFF
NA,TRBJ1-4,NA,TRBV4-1,TGCGCCAGCAGAGGGACTAGCGGGATCCGTATTGAAAAACTGTTTTTT,CASRGTSGIRIEKLFF
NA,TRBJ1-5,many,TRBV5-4,TGTGCCAGCAGCAAGGGGTTGACAGCGAGCAATCAGCCCCAGCATTTT,CASSKGLTASNQPQHF
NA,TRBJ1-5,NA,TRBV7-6,TGTGCCAGCAGCTCAGGGGAGTATCATGATCAGCCCCAGCATTTT,CASSSGEYHDQPQHF
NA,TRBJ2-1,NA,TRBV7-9,TGTGCCAGCAGCCTGAGTGTCAATGAGCAGTTCTTC,CASSLSVNEQFF